One and the same sample provided the 9 T cell receptor beta chains below, sequenced in a study of blood T cell repertoires in COVID-19. Clones were sequenced by immunoSEQ multiplex PCR, and TCRdb holds only the in-frame ones, with some missing. The sample includes 140,000 to 150,000 clones, about nine tenths of them seen just once. The sample taken for sequencing was PBMCs or T cells enriched from blood (not recorded which). The receptors were gathered from a man in his fifties or sixties who had recovered from COVID-19.

The rearrangement joins TRBV28 to TRBJ2-7, with 12 bases that match TRBD1. This CDR3 has 14 amino acids. Germline V gene lookup returns CDR1 MDHEN and CDR2 SYDVKM. Trimming took 6 bases from V and 4 from J; bases not matched to a gene: 4. CDR3 sequence reads: CASRGTGGAYEQYV. The DNA for the CDR3 is TGTGCCAGCAGGGGGACAGGGGGCGCTTACGAGCAGTACGTC.

The rearrangement joins TRBV28 to TRBJ1-2; the D gene is possibly TRBD1 (6 bases). The germline gives CDR1 MDHEN, CDR2 SYDVKM. This CDR3 region has 14 residues. V shed 3 bases and J shed 6 bases, with 14 bases lying between them. Here the CDR3 reads CASSLGGARNGYTF. The CDR3 DNA sequence: TGTGCCAGCAGTTTGGGGGGGGCGCGGAATGGCTACACCTTC.

The chain recombines TRBV5-1 with TRBJ2-2, with a possible D match to TRBD1 (5 bases). This CDR3 contains 15 residues. From germline, CDR1 is SGHRS and CDR2 YFSETQ. The V end was cut by 4 bases, the J end by 0 bases, with 10 bases between. The CDR3 DNA reads TGCGCCAGCAGCCAAGACAGAGCGAACACCGGGGAGCTGTTTTTT. Translated: CASSQDRANTGELFF.

The gene calls are TRBV25-1 and TRBJ1-1, with 9 nucleotides matching TRBD1. The CDR3 totals 17 residues. Trimming removed 4 bases from V and 0 bases from J; junction bases left unmatched: 9. Germline V CDR1 and CDR2: MGHDK, SYGVNS. CDR3 sequence: CASSAAWTGDLNTEAFF. DNA of the CDR3: TGTGCCAGCAGTGCGGCCTGGACAGGGGACTTGAACACTGAAGCTTTCTTT.

This chain connects TRBV27 to TRBJ1-2; D call uncertain. Between the trimmed V and J ends, which lost 3 bases and 2 bases, there was a span of 10 bases. CDR3 length equals 14 residues. Germline V gives CDR1 MNHEY, CDR2 SMNVEV (reference sequence). The CDR3 DNA sequence: TGTGCCAGCAGTTTTCGTTCGGGGAACTATGGCTACACCTTC. This translates into CASSFRSGNYGYTF.

V gene TRBV19 combines with J gene TRBJ2-1; 7 bases match TRBD2. The CDR3 runs 14 residues. V shed 5 bases and J 5 bases; nucleotides not matched to a gene: 6. CDR1 is LNHDA, CDR2 SQIVND, per germline (reference sequence). The CDR3 DNA follows: TGTGCCAGTAGTCCAGGACTAGTGCACAATGAGCAGTTCTTC. Amino acid sequence: CASSPGLVHNEQFF.

The chain joins TRBV6-5 to TRBJ2-3, with 8 bases aligning to TRBD2. The CDR3 contains 15 residues. The V gene end was trimmed by 2 bases and the J gene end by 5 bases; junction bases not matched to a gene: 6. The germline V gene has CDR1 MNHEY and CDR2 SVGAGI. In DNA, the CDR3 is TGTGCCAGCAGTTACCAGGGCCTAGCGGGAGATACGCAGTATTTT. Translation gives CASSYQGLAGDTQYF.

The chain employs TRBV25-1 and TRBJ1-2; D not resolved. This CDR3 contains 15 residues. V shed 4 bases and J shed 8 bases, with 20 bases lying between them. Germline CDR1 reads MGHDK; CDR2 reads SYGVNS. CDR3 DNA: TGTGCCAGCAGTGCCCTGACGACTCTCCTCGGGGGCTACACCTTC. Protein sequence: CASSALTTLLGGYTF.

The chain has TRBV28 and TRBJ2-5; a weak D match, TRBD2 (6 bases). The V end was cut by 6 bases, the J end by 2 bases, with 19 bases between. This CDR3 has 16 amino acids. The germline gives CDR1 MDHEN, CDR2 SYDVKM. The CDR3 spells CASSFPLGGRQETQYF. DNA for the CDR3: TGTGCCAGCAGCTTCCCCTTGGGAGGAAGGCAAGAGACCCAGTACTTC.